Below, 15 T cell receptor beta chains from the same sample are listed, as sequenced in a study of CD8 T cells in ankylosing spondylitis (TCRdb year 2017). Libraries came from 5' RACE. Sequenced on an Illumina HiSeq 2500. TCRdb trimmed the raw reads at Q25, called clones with MiXCR and kept productive beta chains. One record per CDR3 amino acid sequence lists the most common genes and DNA. The sample table contains approximately 250,000 distinct CDR3 sequences; only one count was recorded for roughly 32% of them. The ten most abundant clones make up about 4% of the sample. The material sequenced was blood, either unsorted or a sorted T cell fraction (not recorded which). These receptor sequences come from a male donor with ankylosing spondylitis or in good health (not recorded which).

The CDR3 spells CSARRQVNTEAFF. The CDR3 bases are TGCAGTGCTAGACGACAGGTTAACACTGAAGCTTTCTTT. J is TRBJ1-1 and V is TRBV20-1; possible D gene TRBD1, 6 bases. This CDR3 is 13 amino acids long. Trimming cost V 2 bases and J 2 bases, with 9 bases left between them. The germline gives CDR1 DFQATT, CDR2 SNEGSKA (reference sequence).

This clonotype came up once. The chain combines TRBV20-1 with TRBJ2-7, with D hard to call. V was shortened by 2 bases and J by 2 bases, with 19 bases between the two germline ends. Per germline, CDR1 DFQATT and CDR2 SNEGSKA (reference sequence). The CDR3 has 16 residues. The CDR3 loop is CSARSYPRAPAYEQYF. The CDR3 DNA follows: TGCAGTGCTAGATCTTACCCCCGGGCCCCGGCCTACGAGCAGTACTTC.

The chain uses TRBV20-1 and TRBJ2-3, with 7 bases aligning to TRBD1. The V segment lost 4 bases and the J segment 3 bases; nucleotides outside the gene matches: 7. Germline CDR1 is DFQATT and CDR2 is SNEGSKA (reference sequence). The CDR3 runs to 14 residues. CDR3 in amino acids: CSAKRGRQTDTQYF. CDR3 bases: TGCAGTGCTAAAAGGGGGCGCCAGACAGATACGCAGTATTTT.

The chain combines TRBV20-1 with TRBJ2-3, with D perhaps TRBD1 or TRBD2 (5 bases each). There are 13 residues in the CDR3. V dropped 5 bases and J dropped 0 bases, with 9 bases sitting between them. Germline CDR1 and CDR2: DFQATT and SNEGSKA (reference sequence). The CDR3 here is CSAPRDSTDTQYF. The CDR3, as DNA: TGCAGTGCTCCTCGGGACAGCACAGATACGCAGTATTTT.

This clonotype has only one observation. This chain joins TRBV20-1 and TRBJ2-3, with 8 bases aligning to TRBD2. This CDR3 has 16 residues. The V gene end was trimmed by 4 bases and the J gene end by 5 bases; junction bases not matched to a gene: 14. Germline lookup yields CDR1 DFQATT and CDR2 SNEGSKA (reference sequence). The CDR3 DNA follows: TGCAGTGCTACTAGCGGGTCGACTCTGGCCAAAGATACGCAGTATTTT. Protein sequence: CSATSGSTLAKDTQYF.

The rearrangement joins TRBV29-1 to TRBJ2-2; D is perhaps TRBD1 (7 bases). V was clipped by 3 bases and J by 2 bases, with 13 bases between them. Per the germline V gene, CDR1 is SQVTM and CDR2 is ANQGSEA. The CDR3 length is 15 residues. This CDR3 is CSVERGDRNTGELFF. In nucleotides, the CDR3 is TGCAGCGTTGAGAGGGGGGACAGAAACACCGGGGAGCTGTTTTTT.

This clonotype was observed a handful of times. The V and J genes are TRBV20-1 and TRBJ2-5; 8 nucleotides align to TRBD2. The CDR3 loop spans 13 amino acids. The germline CDR1 and CDR2 sequences are DFQATT and SNEGSKA (reference sequence). V dropped 6 bases and J dropped 5; count of bases not matched to a gene: 8. CDR3 in DNA: TGCAGTGCCGCGACCGCGGGAGGTGAGACCCAGTACTTC. Encoded protein: CSAATAGGETQYF.

The V call is TRBV3-1, the J call TRBJ2-5, with D possibly matching TRBD2 (5 bases). The germline V gene has CDR1 LGHDT and CDR2 YNNKEL (reference sequence). The CDR3 is 14 amino acids. V lost 1 base, J lost 4 bases, and 10 bases lay in between. This CDR3 reads CASSQGNRGETQYF. The CDR3 DNA follows: TGTGCCAGCAGCCAAGGGAATCGGGGAGAGACCCAGTACTTC.

This clonotype showed up just a few times. The gene calls are TRBV12-3 or TRBV12-4 and TRBJ2-4; D is unresolved. The CDR3 has 11 residues. The V end lost 3 bases, the J end lost 11 bases, and 8 bases lay between the germline ends. CDR3 DNA: TGTGCCAGCAGTTTCTCGGCCCTTCAGTACTTC. Translated, it gives CASSFSALQYF.

There are a few counts of this clonotype. The chain uses TRBV12-3 or TRBV12-4 and TRBJ2-5; unclear D gene. The CDR3 spans 14 residues. Trimming stripped 4 bases from V and 5 bases from J, with 14 bases between. The CDR3 DNA sequence: TGTGCCAGCAGTTCTCCCAGGATGGGGGAGACCCAGTACTTC. This encodes CASSSPRMGETQYF.

This clonotype showed up just a few times. One end of the junction varies from germline; a read error may be responsible. The genes are TRBV28 and TRBJ2-7, with TRBD1 matching 11 bases. In germline, CDR1 is MDHEN, CDR2 SYDVKM. This CDR3 region has 14 residues. The CDR3 sequence is CARSSGTGGSEQYF. The CDR3 region has the DNA TGTGCCAGGAGTTCCGGGACAGGGGGAAGCGAGCAGTACTTC.

This chain links TRBV20-1 with TRBJ2-7; TRBD2 aligns across 13 bases. The germline CDR1 and CDR2 sequences are DFQATT and SNEGSKA (reference sequence). J was trimmed by 0 bases and V by 0 bases; bases with no gene match: 5. This CDR3 contains 17 residues. CDR3 sequence: CSARDDTSGGASYEQYF. In DNA form, the CDR3 reads TGCAGTGCTAGAGATGACACTAGCGGGGGGGCCTCCTACGAGCAGTACTTC.

This clonotype was seen a few times. This chain links TRBV20-1 with TRBJ1-2, with TRBD1 matching over 10 bases. The CDR3 runs to 14 residues. Trimming removed 6 bases from V and 8 bases from J; junction bases left unmatched: 12. Looked up from germline, CDR1 is DFQATT and CDR2 is SNEGSKA (reference sequence). The CDR3 is CSARVMTGGRGYTF. The CDR3 DNA reads as TGCAGTGCCCGAGTGATGACAGGGGGCAGAGGCTACACCTTC.

This chain connects TRBV15 to TRBJ2-5; D is perhaps TRBD1 or TRBD2 (5 bases each). CDR1 is LNHNV and CDR2 is YYDKDF in the germline V gene (reference sequence). Trimming stripped 0 bases from V and 3 bases from J, with 17 bases between. The CDR3 runs to 17 residues. The CDR3 sequence is CATSRDIGTANKETQYF. For the CDR3, the DNA is TGTGCCACCAGCAGAGATATTGGGACCGCCAATAAAGAGACCCAGTACTTC. The variable domain in full, completed from reference TRBV15 and TRBJ2-5, reads DAMVIQNPRYQVTQFGKPVTLSCSQTLNHNVMYWYQQKSSQAPKLLFHYYDKDFNNEADTPDNFQSRRPNTSFCFLDIRSPGLGDTAMYLCATSRDIGTANKETQYFGPGTRLLVL.

The chain couples TRBV12-3 or TRBV12-4 to TRBJ2-5, with 12 bases identical to TRBD2. This CDR3 is built from 17 residues. V lost 4 bases, J lost 2 bases, and 8 bases stayed unmatched. CDR3 sequence: CASSYRLAGALQETQYF. The DNA for the CDR3 is TGTGCCAGCAGTTATCGACTAGCGGGGGCCTTACAAGAGACCCAGTACTTC.